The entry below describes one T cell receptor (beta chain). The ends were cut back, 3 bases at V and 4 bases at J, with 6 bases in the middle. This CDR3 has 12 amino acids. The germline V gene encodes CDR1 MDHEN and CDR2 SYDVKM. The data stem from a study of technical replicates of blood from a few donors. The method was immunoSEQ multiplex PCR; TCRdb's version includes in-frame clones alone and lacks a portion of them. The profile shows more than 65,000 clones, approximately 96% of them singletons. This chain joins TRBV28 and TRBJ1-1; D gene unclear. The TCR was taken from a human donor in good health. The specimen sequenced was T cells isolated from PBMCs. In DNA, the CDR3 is TGTGCCAGCAGTTTTCGGGGCACTGAAGCTTTCTTT. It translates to CASSFRGTEAFF.